This entry describes one T cell receptor (beta chain). The antigen remains unidentified. The same CDR3 is also encoded by other DNA sequences in this sample. The data originate from a study of cytomegalovirus exposure and HLA in healthy donors. Study-wide points: The study put roughly 160 TCR beta chains on its list as cytomegalovirus-associated. Later analysis showed most CMV-associated TCR beta chains appearing HLA-restricted.

Germline loops: CDR1 WNHNN, CDR2 SYGVQD (reference sequence). V was trimmed by 2 bases and J by 3 bases, leaving 8 bases between them. The CDR3 extends over 14 amino acids. The study ran its PCR with 60 Vbeta and 13 Jbeta primers. Assay: immunoSEQ multiplex PCR; the TCRdb copy retains only in-frame clones and omits some. The sample shows roughly 120,000 clones, about 81% of them seen only once. The genes are TRBV10-1 and TRBJ1-3, with a possible D match to TRBD1 (6 bases). This receptor was identified in a woman younger than 45 in good health and CMV-seronegative. The source material was PBMCs. DNA for the CDR3: TGCGCCAGCAGTGAGGAGACAGGTGGAAACACCATATATTTT. Translating it yields CASSEETGGNTIYF.